Listed here are 5 T cell receptor beta chains from one sample, sequenced in a study of T cell repertoires in cytomegalovirus infection. No cognate antigen is known for these TCRs. TCRdb re-derived calls from the reads in MiXCR, one entry per CDR3 protein. In the table there are 100,000 to 150,000 distinct CDR3 sequences, more than 20% of which are singletons. Sequencing was carried out using PBMCs, sequenced either directly or after in vitro stimulation (not recorded which). These receptors all come from a human donor in good health (CMV status not recorded). Some clones in this sample may be carry-over from other donors' samples.

The V call is TRBV19, the J call TRBJ1-1, with D unclear. Germline CDR1 LNHDA, CDR2 SQIVND (reference sequence). Trimming removed 4 bases from V and 1 base from J, with 10 bases in between. The CDR3 consists of 14 residues. CDR3 nucleotide sequence: TGTGCCAGTAGTAGCACGCTATGGAACACTGAAGCTTTCTTT. Its translation is CASSSTLWNTEAFF.

This clonotype was seen repeatedly, ten times or more. The chain couples TRBV7-2 to TRBJ1-2; D gene unclear. The CDR3 is 15 amino acids. Trimming removed 6 bases from V and 2 bases from J, with 16 bases in between. CDR1 and CDR2 (germline): SGHTA, FQGNSA. The CDR3 DNA reads TGTGCCAGCAGAGGCAGGAATACTCCGAACTATGGCTACACCTTC. Its protein is CASRGRNTPNYGYTF.

This clonotype appeared a few times. This clone may be a read error of a much larger clone one base away. The chain employs TRBV7-6 and TRBJ1-2, with D perhaps matching TRBD1 (6 bases). Trimming pared 2 bases from V and 3 bases from J, leaving 7 bases between. Germline V gives CDR1 SGHVS, CDR2 FNYEAQ. CDR3 length: 13 residues. The CDR3 DNA sequence: TGTGCCAGCAGCTTATCAGGGGACTATGGCTACACCTTC. Amino acid sequence: CASSLSGDYGYTF.

This chain joins TRBV2 and TRBJ2-3; a possible D gene is TRBD2 (5 bases). The CDR3 sequence is 14 residues long. Deletions cut 6 bases from V and 5 bases from J, with 15 bases between. CDR1 is SNHLY and CDR2 is FYNNEI in the germline V gene. CDR3 region: CASSDPSPRDTQYF. DNA of the CDR3: TGTGCCAGCAGCGATCCTAGCCCCAGAGATACGCAGTATTTT. The full variable domain, with the rest looked up from reference TRBV2 and TRBJ2-3, is EPEVTQTPSHQVTQMGQEVILRCVPISNHLYFYWYRQILGQKVEFLVSFYNNEISEKSEIFDDQFSVERPDGSNFTLKIRSTKLEDSAMYFCASSDPSPRDTQYFGPGTRLTVL.

The rearrangement joins TRBV6-1 to TRBJ1-2, with D possibly TRBD1 on 6 matching bases. The CDR3 length is 15 residues. Germline V gene data show CDR1 as MNHNS and CDR2 as SASEGT. Trimming pared 5 bases from V and 0 bases from J, leaving 13 bases between. CDR3 loop: CASSRGQHPNYGYTF. The CDR3 DNA reads as TGTGCCAGCAGTAGGGGACAACACCCTAACTATGGCTACACCTTC.